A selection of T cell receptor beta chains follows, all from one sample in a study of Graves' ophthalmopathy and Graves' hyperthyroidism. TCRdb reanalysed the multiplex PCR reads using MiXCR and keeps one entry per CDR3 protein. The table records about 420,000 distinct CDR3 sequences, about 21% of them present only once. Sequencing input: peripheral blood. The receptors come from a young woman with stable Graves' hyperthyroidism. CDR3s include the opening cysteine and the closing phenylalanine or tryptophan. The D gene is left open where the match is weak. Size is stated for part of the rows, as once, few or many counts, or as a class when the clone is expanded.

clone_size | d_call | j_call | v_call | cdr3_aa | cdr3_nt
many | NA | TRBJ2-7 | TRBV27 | CASSHIQEDEQYF | TGTGCCAGCAGCCACATTCAGGAAGACGAGCAGTACTTC
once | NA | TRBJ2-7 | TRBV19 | CASSLPETVNEQYF | TGTGCCAGTAGTCTGCCGGAAACAGTGAACGAGCAGTACTTC
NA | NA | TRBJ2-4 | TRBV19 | CASRVASAGWFF | TGTGCCAGTAGAGTGGCTAGCGCCGGATGGTTCTTC
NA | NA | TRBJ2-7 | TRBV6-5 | CASSYSAWGEYEQYF | TGTGCCAGCAGTTACTCGGCGTGGGGGGAGTACGAGCAGTACTTC
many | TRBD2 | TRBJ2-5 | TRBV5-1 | CASSSTGTSAETQYF | TGCGCCAGCAGCTCAACGGGGACTAGTGCTGAGACCCAGTACTTC
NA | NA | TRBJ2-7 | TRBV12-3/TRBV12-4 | CASSLGFTYEQYF | TGTGCCAGCAGTTTGGGGTTTACCTACGAGCAGTACTTC
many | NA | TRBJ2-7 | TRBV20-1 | CSARDFAGSLYEQYF | TGCAGTGCTAGAGATTTCGCGGGATCCCTCTACGAGCAGTACTTC
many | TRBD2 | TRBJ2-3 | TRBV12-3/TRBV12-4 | CASSSTTRLAGDTQYF | TGTGCCAGCAGTTCGACGACCCGACTAGCGGGAGATACGCAGTATTTT
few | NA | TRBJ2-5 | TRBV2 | CASKGGLTPGKTQYF | TGTGCCAGCAAAGGAGGGCTGACTCCTGGGAAGACCCAGTACTTC
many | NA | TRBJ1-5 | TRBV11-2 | CASSEGRASNQPQHF | TGTGCCAGCAGCGAGGGCCGGGCGAGCAATCAGCCCCAGCATTTT
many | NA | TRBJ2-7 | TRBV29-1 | CSAGPTYYEQYF | TGCAGCGCGGGACCGACCTACTACGAGCAGTACTTC
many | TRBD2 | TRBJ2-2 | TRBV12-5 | CASGLSLAGGTAGELFF | TGTGCTAGTGGTTTGAGCCTAGCGGGAGGGACGGCCGGGGAGCTGTTTTTT
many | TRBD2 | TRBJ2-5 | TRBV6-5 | CASSYTSAIQETQYF | TGTGCCAGCAGTTACACTAGCGCGATACAAGAGACCCAGTACTTC
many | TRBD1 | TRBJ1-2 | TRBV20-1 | CSARDRWRTGDGYTF | TGCAGTGCTAGAGATCGGTGGAGGACAGGGGATGGCTACACCTTC
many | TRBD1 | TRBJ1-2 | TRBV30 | CAWSVPTAGGRYGYTF | TGTGCCTGGAGTGTACCTACGGCAGGGGGAAGATATGGCTACACCTTC
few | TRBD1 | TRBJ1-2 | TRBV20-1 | CSAKKGTAYGYTF | TGCAGTGCCAAGAAGGGGACAGCCTATGGCTACACCTTC
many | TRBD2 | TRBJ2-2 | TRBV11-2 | CASSEQLAGGANTGELFF | TGTGCCAGCAGCGAGCAACTAGCGGGAGGCGCGAACACCGGGGAGCTGTTTTTT
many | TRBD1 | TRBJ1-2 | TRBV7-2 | CASSASGGVIDGYTF | TGTGCCAGCAGCGCGTCAGGGGGCGTGATAGATGGCTACACCTTC
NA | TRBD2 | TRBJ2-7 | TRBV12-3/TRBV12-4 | CASSPSSGRPSEQYF | TGTGCCAGCAGCCCATCTAGCGGGAGACCCTCCGAGCAGTACTTC
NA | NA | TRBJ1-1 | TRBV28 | CASSLRVTEAFF | TGTGCCAGCAGTTTAAGGGTGACTGAAGCTTTCTTT
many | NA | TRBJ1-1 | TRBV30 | CAWSVGSGYTEAFF | TGTGCCTGGAGTGTCGGGTCAGGATACACTGAAGCTTTCTTT
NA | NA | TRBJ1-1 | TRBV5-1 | CASSSELPEAFF | TGCGCCAGCAGCTCTGAACTACCTGAAGCTTTCTTT
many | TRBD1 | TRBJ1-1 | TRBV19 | CASRGQGANTEAFF | TGTGCCAGTAGAGGACAGGGGGCGAACACTGAAGCTTTCTTT
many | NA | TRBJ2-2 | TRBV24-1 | CATREAGELFF | TGTGCCACCAGGGAAGCCGGGGAGCTGTTTTTT
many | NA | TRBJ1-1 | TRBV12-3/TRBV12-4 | CASSLGRTEAFF | TGTGCCAGCAGCTTGGGGAGAACTGAAGCTTTCTTT
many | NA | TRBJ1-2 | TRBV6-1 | CASRTNRDASYGYTF | TGTGCCAGCAGGACCAACAGGGATGCCAGCTATGGCTACACCTTC
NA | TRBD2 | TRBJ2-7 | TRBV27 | CASRRDGLVHSYEQYF | TGTGCCAGCAGAAGAGACGGACTAGTACACTCCTACGAGCAGTACTTC
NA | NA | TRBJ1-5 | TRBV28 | CAGSDGTNSNQPQHF | TGTGCCGGCTCAGACGGGACGAATAGCAATCAGCCCCAGCATTTT
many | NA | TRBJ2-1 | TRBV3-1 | CASSPGYEQFF | TGTGCCAGCAGCCCAGGCTATGAGCAGTTCTTC
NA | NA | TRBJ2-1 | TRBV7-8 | CASSLVAYYSYNEQFF | TGTGCCAGCAGCTTAGTAGCGTACTACTCCTACAATGAGCAGTTCTTC
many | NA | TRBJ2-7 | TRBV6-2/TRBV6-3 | CASSSARGTYEQYF | TGTGCCAGCAGTTCCGCCCGAGGGACCTACGAGCAGTACTTC
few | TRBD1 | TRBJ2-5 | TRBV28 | CASSLEGQQETQYF | TGTGCCAGCAGTTTAGAGGGACAGCAAGAGACCCAGTACTTC
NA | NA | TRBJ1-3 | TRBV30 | CAWKKGPNADTIYF | TGTGCCTGGAAAAAGGGACCAAATGCAGACACCATATATTTT
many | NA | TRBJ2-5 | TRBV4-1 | CASSRGLGETQYF | TGTGCCAGCTCACGGGGCTTAGGAGAGACCCAGTACTTC
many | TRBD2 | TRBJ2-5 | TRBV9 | CASSSSGGNAETQYF | TGTGCCAGCAGCTCTAGCGGGGGGAACGCGGAGACCCAGTACTTC
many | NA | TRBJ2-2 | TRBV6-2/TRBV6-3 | CASRLPYRELFF | TGTGCCAGCAGACTCCCATATCGGGAGCTGTTTTTT
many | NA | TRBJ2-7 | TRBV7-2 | CASSRPGYYEQYF | TGTGCCAGCAGCCGCCCCGGATACTACGAGCAGTACTTC
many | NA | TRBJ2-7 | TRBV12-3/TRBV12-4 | CASSFSSSYEQYF | TGTGCCAGCAGTTTTTCGAGCTCCTACGAGCAGTACTTC
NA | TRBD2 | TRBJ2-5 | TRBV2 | CASSLGTSAETQYF | TGTGCCAGCAGCTTGGGGACTAGCGCGGAGACCCAGTACTTC
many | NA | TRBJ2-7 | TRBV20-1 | CSARDYGGADSYEQYF | TGCAGTGCTAGAGATTACGGGGGCGCGGATTCTTACGAGCAGTACTTC
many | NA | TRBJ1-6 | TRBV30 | CAWGKGNSPLHF | TGTGCCTGGGGGAAGGGTAATTCACCCCTCCACTTT
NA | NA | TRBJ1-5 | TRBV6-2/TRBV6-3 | CASTDSEVQPQHF | TGTGCCAGCACGGACAGTGAGGTACAGCCCCAGCATTTT
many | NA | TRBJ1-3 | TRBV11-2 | CASSWFRGFSGNTIYF | TGTGCCAGCAGCTGGTTCAGGGGTTTTTCTGGAAACACCATATATTTT
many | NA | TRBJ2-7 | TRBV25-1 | CASSESGGQYYEQYF | TGTGCCAGCAGTGAATCGGGGGGACAGTACTACGAGCAGTACTTC
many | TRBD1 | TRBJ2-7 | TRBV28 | CASTPTGPLYEQYF | TGTGCCAGCACCCCGACAGGGCCCCTCTACGAGCAGTACTTC
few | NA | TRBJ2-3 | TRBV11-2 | CASSLGGGEQSTDTQYF | TGTGCCAGCAGCTTAGGAGGCGGAGAGCAGAGCACAGATACGCAGTATTTT
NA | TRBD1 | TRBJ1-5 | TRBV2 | CASRDRGSGQPQHF | TGTGCCAGCAGGGACAGGGGTTCGGGACAGCCCCAGCATTTT
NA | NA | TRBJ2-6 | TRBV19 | CASETSRAGSSSGANVLTF | TGTGCCAGCGAGACCTCAAGAGCGGGTTCGAGCTCTGGGGCCAACGTCCTGACTTTC
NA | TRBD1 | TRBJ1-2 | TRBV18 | CASSPPYGQGFGQAF | TGTGCCAGCTCACCACCGTATGGACAGGGTTTCGGACAGGCTTTC